Listed here are 32 T cell receptor beta chains from one sample, sequenced in a study of shared clonotypes between healthy human individuals. Data came from immunoSEQ multiplex PCR; TCRdb stores just in-frame clones and leaves some out. The repertoire has about 1.5 million clones, 95% to 99% of them found once; the top ten carry 0.45%. Sequencing was done on a sample of naive CD4+ T cells sorted from blood. Subset defined: CD45RA+ positively selected. These receptors were obtained from a man aged 25-40 years in good health.

The chain is built from TRBV7-2 and TRBJ2-1; D uncertain. The CDR3 covers 12 residues. V gave up 1 base and J gave up 9 bases, with 7 bases separating them. Germline V lookup: CDR1 SGHTA, CDR2 FQGNSA. The CDR3 protein is CASSLVLIEQFF. The CDR3, as DNA: TGTGCCAGCAGCTTAGTCTTGATTGAGCAGTTCTTC.

For this clone: Other DNA sequences of this sample code for an identical CDR3. The V and J genes are TRBV20-1 and TRBJ1-1; D unresolved. Per germline, CDR1 DFQATT and CDR2 SNEGSKA (reference sequence). The CDR3 length is 11 residues. V was cut by 3 bases and J by 5 bases, with 7 bases left in between. In DNA form, the CDR3 reads TGCAGTGCTAGTGGGGTAACTGAAGCTTTCTTT. This encodes CSASGVTEAFF.

The chain links TRBV23-1 to TRBJ1-4; D gene uncertain. TRBV23-1 is treated as an ORF (open reading frame) with a function not yet certain. V lost 2 bases to trimming and J lost 8 bases, with 24 bases between them. There are 18 residues in the CDR3. The CDR3 loop is CASSQTPPVAGREEKLFF. DNA for the CDR3: TGCGCCAGCAGTCAAACGCCCCCCGTGGCAGGTCGAGAGGAAAAACTGTTTTTT.

This chain uses TRBV7-9 with TRBJ2-7; 7 bases are shared with TRBD2. This CDR3 has 15 residues. Germline trimming cut 1 base from V and 1 base from J; bases unmatched to any gene: 4. The germline V gene has CDR1 SEHNR and CDR2 FQNEAQ (reference sequence). CDR3 in DNA: TGTGCCAGCAGCTTAGAGGCGGGAGTTTCCTACGAGCAGTACTTC. As protein: CASSLEAGVSYEQYF.

The CDR3 here is CASSCRDRAYEQYF. The CDR3 bases are TGTGCCAGCAGTTGCCGGGACAGGGCCTACGAGCAGTACTTC. The chain carries TRBV7-4 and TRBJ2-7, with 9 bases aligning to TRBD1. V lost 6 bases and J lost 2; bases outside the gene matches: 5. This CDR3 contains 14 residues. From germline, CDR1 is SGHVT and CDR2 SQSDAQ.

The chain uses TRBV5-1 and TRBJ2-7, with D unresolved. In germline, CDR1 is SGHRS, CDR2 YFSETQ. The V end was cut by 4 bases, the J end by 3 bases, with 20 bases between. This CDR3 spans 16 amino acids. The CDR3 DNA is TGCGCCAGCAGCCTCCATTACAACACGGGCCGCTACGAGCAGTACTTC. This codes for CASSLHYNTGRYEQYF.

V is TRBV18 and J is TRBJ2-1; weak D call: TRBD2 (6 bases). Germline V lookup: CDR1 KGHSH, CDR2 LQKENI. V lost 3 bases, J lost 4 bases, and 10 bases lay in between. The CDR3 is 14 residues long. CDR3 residues: CASSPGGIYNEQFF. The CDR3 bases are TGTGCCAGCTCACCTGGAGGGATATACAATGAGCAGTTCTTC.

This rearrangement joins TRBV9 to TRBJ1-1; D uncertain. Germline CDR1 reads SGDLS; CDR2 reads YYNGEE. The CDR3 covers 16 residues. V was clipped by 2 bases and J by 1 base, with 15 bases between them. The CDR3, as DNA: TGTGCCAGCAGCGTCACTTCGAGACACCCGAACACTGAAGCTTTCTTT. It encodes CASSVTSRHPNTEAFF.

The chain recombines TRBV28 with TRBJ1-2; D remains unclear. Germline values: CDR1 MDHEN, CDR2 SYDVKM. The CDR3 loop spans 14 amino acids. V was shortened by 5 bases and J by 3 bases, with 13 bases between the two germline ends. In DNA form, the CDR3 reads TGTGCCAGCAGTCTCCCCGGGGTGGACTATGGCTACACCTTC. Amino acids: CASSLPGVDYGYTF.

This chain links TRBV27 with TRBJ1-5; TRBD1 is a possible D gene (5 bases). V was cut by 11 bases and J by 4 bases, with 18 bases left in between. This CDR3 is built from 14 residues. The germline V gene encodes CDR1 MNHEY and CDR2 SMNVEV (reference sequence). CDR3 in amino acids: CAGPPREDNQPQHF. The CDR3 nucleotides read TGTGCCGGCCCTCCCAGGGAAGATAATCAGCCCCAGCATTTT.

J is TRBJ2-3 and V is TRBV5-5; a weak D match, TRBD2 (5 bases). CDR1 SGHKS and CDR2 YYEKEE come from the germline V gene (reference sequence). The germline V and J ends were trimmed by 3 bases and 0 bases, with 11 bases remaining between them. The CDR3 runs to 15 residues. CDR3 bases: TGTGCCAGCAGCTCCGGGGTGACTAGCACAGATACGCAGTATTTT. It translates to CASSSGVTSTDTQYF.

The chain links TRBV29-1 to TRBJ2-7; 7 bases are a match to TRBD1. After removal of 6 bases from V and 2 bases from J, the junction contained 4 bases not matched to a gene. CDR1 SQVTM and CDR2 ANQGSEA come from the germline V gene. CDR3 length: 12 amino acids. CDR3 protein: CSVGQATYEQYF. The DNA for the CDR3 is TGCAGCGTAGGACAGGCGACCTACGAGCAGTACTTC.

The V and J genes are TRBV29-1 and TRBJ1-1; D perhaps matches TRBD1 (5 bases). The germline V and J ends were trimmed by 5 bases and 1 base, with 26 bases remaining between them. Germline CDR1 SQVTM, CDR2 ANQGSEA. The CDR3 runs to 18 residues. The DNA of the CDR3 is TGCAGCGTTCGCATGAGGTCAAGGACTGGTGGGGCGAACACTGAAGCTTTCTTT. It encodes CSVRMRSRTGGANTEAFF. The full variable domain, completed using reference TRBV29-1 and TRBJ1-1, is SAVISQKPSRDICQRGTSLTIQCQVDSQVTMMFWYRQQPGQSLTLIATANQGSEATYESGFVIDKFPISRPNLTFSTLTVSNMSPEDSSIYLCSVRMRSRTGGANTEAFFGQGTRLTVV.

About this clone itself: This same CDR3 is encoded by further DNA sequences in the sample. The CDR3 sequence: CASSLGLAGGPRNEQFF. The CDR3, as DNA: TGCGCCAGCAGCTTGGGACTAGCGGGAGGCCCCCGCAATGAGCAGTTCTTC. The genes are TRBV5-1 and TRBJ2-1; 13 positions match TRBD2. Per the germline V gene, CDR1 is SGHRS and CDR2 is YFSETQ. Trimming cost V 0 bases and J 6 bases; bases outside gene matches: 6. The CDR3 runs to 17 residues. The whole variable domain, filled in from reference TRBV5-1 and TRBJ2-1, reads KAGVTQTPRYLIKTRGQQVTLSCSPISGHRSVSWYQQTPGQGLQFLFEYFSETQRNKGNFPGRFSGRQFSNSRSEMNVSTLELGDSALYLCASSLGLAGGPRNEQFFGPGTRLTVL.

About this clone itself: At the DNA level, this CDR3 is encoded by other sequences in the same sample as well. The rearrangement joins TRBV18 to TRBJ2-3; unclear D gene. V was clipped by 3 bases and J by 5 bases, with 6 bases between them. CDR1 KGHSH and CDR2 LQKENI come from the germline V gene. The CDR3 is 12 amino acids. CDR3 DNA: TGTGCCAGCTCACCTTCGGGAGATACGCAGTATTTT. Translating gives CASSPSGDTQYF.

The rearrangement links TRBV14 to TRBJ2-1, with D hard to call. The germline V gene has CDR1 SGHDN and CDR2 FVKESK. CDR3 size: 11 residues. V lost 2 bases to trimming and J lost 9 bases, with 5 bases between them. CDR3 residues: CASSQSGEQFF. In DNA form, the CDR3 reads TGTGCCAGCAGCCAATCTGGTGAGCAGTTCTTC.

This chain joins TRBV11-3 and TRBJ2-1, with 10 bases that match TRBD2. CDR1 is SGHNT, CDR2 YENEEA, per germline. After removal of 0 bases from V and 7 bases from J, the junction contained 15 bases not matched to a gene. This CDR3 spans 19 amino acids. In DNA form, the CDR3 reads TGTGCCAGCAGCTTAGAAGGCCCTCCCCTAGCGGGAGAATTGAATGAGCAGTTCTTC. It translates to CASSLEGPPLAGELNEQFF.

Points on this clone: Other DNA sequences in the same sample also yield this CDR3. The chain has TRBV18 and TRBJ1-5; possibly TRBD1 for D (5 bases). This CDR3 has 14 amino acids. The germline V gene has CDR1 KGHSH and CDR2 LQKENI. The V end lost 3 bases, the J end lost 0 bases, and 6 bases lay between the germline ends. CDR3 amino acids: CASSPDSSNQPQHF. The CDR3 DNA is TGTGCCAGCTCACCTGACAGTAGCAATCAGCCCCAGCATTTT.

The genes are TRBV29-1 and TRBJ1-1, with TRBD1 identical over 8 bases. Trimming took 4 bases from V and 1 from J; bases not matched to a gene: 5. This CDR3 contains 14 residues. The germline V gene has CDR1 SQVTM and CDR2 ANQGSEA. The DNA for the CDR3 is TGCAGCGTTGCCGCAGGGGGCGCGAACACTGAAGCTTTCTTT. It is translated as CSVAAGGANTEAFF.

This clone was observed once. This chain joins TRBV5-1 and TRBJ2-6; tentative D call: TRBD1 (5 bases). The CDR3 is 15 residues long. CDR1 SGHRS and CDR2 YFSETQ come from the germline V gene. V gave up 6 bases and J gave up 0 bases, with 10 bases separating them. The CDR3 DNA sequence: TGCGCCAGCACCTGGGGCGGCTCTGGGGCCAACGTCCTGACTTTC. It yields the protein CASTWGGSGANVLTF.

The chain employs TRBV18 and TRBJ1-1, with 7 bases fitting TRBD1. After removal of 6 bases from V and 4 bases from J, the junction contained 8 bases not matched to a gene. The CDR3 has 14 residues. Looked up from germline, CDR1 is KGHSH and CDR2 is LQKENI. In nucleotides, the CDR3 is TGTGCCAGCTCTTCCCTCGACAGGGCCACTGAAGCTTTCTTT. The encoded protein is CASSSLDRATEAFF.

The rearrangement uses TRBV15 and TRBJ1-5; 7 nucleotides line up with TRBD1. Germline V gene data show CDR1 as LNHNV and CDR2 as YYDKDF (reference sequence). The CDR3 has 17 residues. Trimming took 0 bases from V and 1 from J; bases not matched to a gene: 6. This chain's CDR3 is CATSRDEQDRSNQPQHF. The CDR3 DNA reads as TGTGCCACCAGCAGAGATGAGCAGGACAGGAGCAATCAGCCCCAGCATTTT.

The chain links TRBV7-8 to TRBJ1-5, with TRBD1 matching over 8 bases. The CDR3 runs 16 residues. Germline V gene lookup returns CDR1 SGHVS and CDR2 FQNEAQ. J gave up 6 bases and V 2 bases, and 9 bases lay outside the gene matches. CDR3 residues: CASSLSTGGGGQPQHF. CDR3 DNA: TGTGCCAGCAGCTTAAGTACAGGGGGGGGCGGTCAGCCCCAGCATTTT.

This rearrangement joins TRBV30 to TRBJ1-5; 10 nucleotides align to TRBD1. The V and J ends lost 1 base and 11 bases, in that order; junction bases with no gene match: 5. This CDR3 contains 13 residues. The germline CDR1 and CDR2 sequences are GTSNPN and SVGIG (reference sequence). Here the CDR3 reads CAWSGDRGRTQHF. The CDR3 region has the DNA TGTGCCTGGAGTGGTGACAGGGGGCGGACCCAGCATTTT.

The rearrangement uses TRBV7-9 and TRBJ1-5; no clear D. CDR1 SEHNR and CDR2 FQNEAQ come from the germline V gene (reference sequence). This CDR3 has 13 amino acids. Trimming shortened V by 2 bases and J by 7 bases, and 9 bases separated the two germline ends. DNA for the CDR3: TGTGCCAGCAGCTTACGGGATCGGCAGCCCCAGCATTTT. Translation: CASSLRDRQPQHF.

This rearrangement joins TRBV9 to TRBJ2-7, with D perhaps matching TRBD1 (5 bases). CDR3 length equals 13 residues. Germline V gives CDR1 SGDLS, CDR2 YYNGEE. V lost 3 bases, J lost 3 bases, and 10 bases lay in between. The CDR3 DNA sequence: TGTGCCAGCAGCGAGGGGCTTAACTACGAGCAGTACTTC. Its translation is CASSEGLNYEQYF.

The CDR3 reads CASRRVSNTGELFF. The DNA of the CDR3 is TGTGCCAGCAGACGGGTCTCGAACACCGGGGAGCTGTTTTTT. The rearrangement uses TRBV5-5 and TRBJ2-2; D is uncertain. The CDR3 has 14 residues. The V gene lost 5 bases and the J gene lost 0 bases, with 8 bases spanning the gap. Germline V lookup: CDR1 SGHKS, CDR2 YYEKEE (reference sequence).

This sequence joins TRBV28 and TRBJ1-2; D not certain. The CDR3 runs to 11 residues. V dropped 8 bases and J dropped 10 bases, with 14 bases sitting between them. In germline, CDR1 is MDHEN, CDR2 SYDVKM. CDR3 nucleotides: TGTGCCAGCTACACGGGAGCTTCCTACACCTTC. Amino acid sequence: CASYTGASYTF.

This chain connects TRBV5-6 to TRBJ2-3; TRBD1 is a possible D gene (6 bases). This CDR3 comprises 16 residues. V lost 0 bases, J lost 1 base, and 12 bases lay in between. CDR1 is SGHDT, CDR2 YYEEEE, per germline. The CDR3 loop reads CASSLGQAIGTDTQYF. CDR3 bases: TGTGCCAGCAGCTTGGGACAGGCTATAGGCACAGATACGCAGTATTTT.

V usage is TRBV30 and J usage is TRBJ2-5; unclear D gene. The germline V gene encodes CDR1 GTSNPN and CDR2 SVGIG (reference sequence). Trimming took 0 bases from V and 1 from J, leaving 9 bases between them. The CDR3 runs to 14 residues. The CDR3 DNA reads TGTGCCTGGAGTGTAGGCCGCCGCCAAGAGACCCAGTACTTC. Residues: CAWSVGRRQETQYF.

This rearrangement joins TRBV20-1 to TRBJ2-7; TRBD1 agrees at 8 bases. J was trimmed by 9 bases and V by 6 bases; bases with no gene match: 7. Germline CDR1 DFQATT, CDR2 SNEGSKA (reference sequence). The CDR3 sequence is 11 residues long. DNA for the CDR3: TGCAGTGCCGCTACAGGGGGAGGGCAGTACTTC. Translated: CSAATGGGQYF.

The DNA of the CDR3 is TGTGCCAGCACCCAGGGGGGGATGAATGAGCAGTTCTTC. The encoded protein is CASTQGGMNEQFF. The J gene is TRBJ2-1, the V gene TRBV6-1; D could derive from TRBD1 or TRBD2 (7 bases each). V was shortened by 7 bases and J by 7 bases, with 14 bases between the two germline ends. This CDR3 contains 13 residues. The V gene's germline CDR1 is MNHNS and CDR2 SASEGT.